This T cell receptor beta chain was sequenced for a study of Ad26.COV2.S vaccination and SARS-CoV-2 variants. For the study at large: Ad26.COV2.S arm of COV1001 included the donor.

Treatment given: approximately 18 received Ad26.COV2.S at low or high dose, single or two shots; about 5 received placebo; per-sample allocation not given. Sampling was done on day 63 after the first vaccine or placebo injection. This Boston cohort included adults aged 18-55 years. TCRdb keeps only in-frame clones here, not all; method: immunoSEQ multiplex PCR. The sample shows approximately 300,000 clones, around four fifths of them seen only once. Specimen: peripheral blood, collected in a trial of Ad26.COV2.S vaccine versus placebo. This TCR derives from a person between 18 and 60 years old who received the Ad26.COV2.S COVID-19 vaccine or a placebo.

CDR3 loop: CASSNRGFQETQYF. The CDR3 region has the DNA TGTGCCAGTAGCAACAGGGGTTTCCAAGAGACCCAGTACTTC. The V gene is TRBV19, the J gene TRBJ2-5, with 7 bases fitting TRBD1. Germline V gene lookup returns CDR1 LNHDA and CDR2 SQIVND (reference sequence). The CDR3 runs to 14 residues. V shed 6 bases, J shed 1 base, and the junction held 5 bases outside the gene matches.